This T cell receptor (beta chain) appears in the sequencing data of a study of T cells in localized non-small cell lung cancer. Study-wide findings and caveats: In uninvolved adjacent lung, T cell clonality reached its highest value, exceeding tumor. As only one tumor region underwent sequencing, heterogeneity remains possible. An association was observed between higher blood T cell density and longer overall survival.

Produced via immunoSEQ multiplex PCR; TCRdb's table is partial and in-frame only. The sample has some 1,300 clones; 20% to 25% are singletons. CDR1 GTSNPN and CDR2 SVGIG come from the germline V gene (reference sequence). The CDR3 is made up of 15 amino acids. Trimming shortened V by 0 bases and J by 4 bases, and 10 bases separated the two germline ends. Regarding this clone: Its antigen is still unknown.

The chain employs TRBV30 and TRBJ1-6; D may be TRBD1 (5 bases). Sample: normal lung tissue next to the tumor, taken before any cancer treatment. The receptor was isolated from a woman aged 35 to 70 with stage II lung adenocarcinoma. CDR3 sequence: CAWSVRGDYNSPLHF. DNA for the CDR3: TGTGCCTGGAGTGTCCGAGGGGATTATAATTCACCCCTCCACTTT.